The clone carrying this T cell receptor beta chain appeared a single time. Its antigen is currently unknown. The V and J ends lost 1 base and 2 bases respectively, with 13 bases between them. CDR1 is LGHNA, CDR2 YSLEER, per germline. CDR3 length equals 16 residues. Measured with immunoSEQ multiplex PCR; TCRdb has only the in-frame clones, and not every one. The sample records about a million clones, roughly 72% being singletons. The data derive from a study of shared clonotypes between healthy human individuals. Findings and limits, study-wide: Rarefaction demonstrated incomplete sorted-subset sequencing despite large depth.

This sequence originates from a man between 18 and 29 years old in good health. Specimen: memory CD4+ T cells sorted from blood. Documented subset: CD45RA-negative fraction. This chain joins TRBV4-3 and TRBJ2-3; possible D gene TRBD2, 6 bases. CDR3 bases: TGCGCCAGCAGCCAAGTCGGGGGAACCCTCACAGATACGCAGTATTTT. Protein: CASSQVGGTLTDTQYF.